These 27 T cell receptor beta chains came from one sample sequenced in a study of CD8+ T cells in alopecia areata. Extraction of RNA preceded its reverse transcription into cDNA, which served as the sequencing template. Assay: immunoSEQ multiplex PCR; the TCRdb copy retains only in-frame clones and omits some. The sample lists 190,000 or so clones; under 60% were seen once. Treatment denoted: oral pan-JAK inhibitor, 5-10 mg twice daily. This specimen consisted of CD8+ T cells sorted from blood, obtained at week 24, from a patient treated with tofacitinib. The receptor set was obtained from a human donor with alopecia areata.

The chain is built from TRBV25-1 and TRBJ2-5; 9 bases line up with TRBD1. V was clipped by 5 bases and J by 5 bases; unmatched bases: 6. Germline values: CDR1 MGHDK, CDR2 SYGVNS. The CDR3 loop spans 14 amino acids. The CDR3 is CASSKGQGVETQYF. In DNA form, the CDR3 reads TGTGCCAGCAGTAAGGGACAGGGAGTGGAGACCCAGTACTTC. The full variable domain, its missing parts supplied by reference TRBV25-1 and TRBJ2-5, is EADIYQTPRYLVIGTGKKITLECSQTMGHDKMYWYQQDPGMELHLIHYSYGVNSTEKGDLSSESTVSRIRTEHFPLTLESARPSHTSQYLCASSKGQGVETQYFGPGTRLLVL.

This chain links TRBV29-1 with TRBJ2-3; D unresolved. V lost 4 bases, J lost 2 bases, and 13 bases lay in between. Germline-derived CDR1 and CDR2 are SQVTM and ANQGSEA. The CDR3 is 14 amino acids. CDR3 nucleotides: TGCAGCGTTGTTGGCGGTCCTTACACAGATACGCAGTATTTT. It translates to CSVVGGPYTDTQYF.

This clone appeared a few times. The chain links TRBV5-6 to TRBJ2-3, with D unresolved. CDR1 SGHDT and CDR2 YYEEEE come from the germline V gene. V dropped 2 bases and J dropped 5 bases, with 3 bases sitting between them. The CDR3 runs to 11 residues. The CDR3 here is CASSFVDTQYF. For the CDR3, the DNA is TGTGCCAGCAGCTTTGTAGATACGCAGTATTTT. The variable domain in full, completed from reference TRBV5-6 and TRBJ2-3, reads DAGVTQSPTHLIKTRGQQVTLRCSPKSGHDTVSWYQQALGQGPQFIFQYYEEEERQRGNFPDRFSGHQFPNYSSELNVNALLLGDSALYLCASSFVDTQYFGPGTRLTVL.

The rearrangement uses TRBV27 and TRBJ2-4, with D possibly being TRBD1 or TRBD2 (5 bases each). Per germline, CDR1 MNHEY and CDR2 SMNVEV (reference sequence). CDR3 length: 13 amino acids. The V end lost 2 bases, the J end lost 3 bases, and 5 bases lay between the germline ends. The CDR3 loop reads CASSLGGKNIQYF. CDR3 bases: TGTGCCAGCAGTTTAGGGGGCAAAAACATTCAGTACTTC.

This sequence joins TRBV11-2 and TRBJ2-1; D gene ambiguous. Germline V gives CDR1 SGHAT, CDR2 FQNNGV. CDR3 length equals 12 residues. Trimming removed 3 bases at V and 8 bases at J, with 8 bases between. This CDR3 reads CASSLELYEQFF. The CDR3 DNA reads TGTGCCAGCAGCTTGGAACTCTATGAGCAGTTCTTC.

This clone was detected only a few times. The sample carries other DNA sequences with the same CDR3. The V and J genes are TRBV9 and TRBJ2-3; D could derive from TRBD1 or TRBD2 (5 bases each). The germline V gene encodes CDR1 SGDLS and CDR2 YYNGEE. This CDR3 has 12 amino acids. V lost 2 bases to trimming and J lost 4 bases, with 5 bases between them. CDR3 in DNA: TGTGCCAGCAGCGTGGGGGCAGATACGCAGTATTTT. Protein sequence: CASSVGADTQYF. The full variable domain, in which reference TRBV9 and TRBJ2-3 provide the parts outside the CDR3, is DSGVTQTPKHLITATGQRVTLRCSPRSGDLSVYWYQQSLDQGLQFLIQYYNGEERAKGNILERFSAQQFPDLHSELNLSSLELGDSALYFCASSVGADTQYFGPGTRLTVL.

The V and J genes are TRBV20-1 and TRBJ1-2; no clear D. CDR1 is DFQATT and CDR2 is SNEGSKA in the germline V gene (reference sequence). CDR3 length equals 11 residues. Trimming stripped 6 bases from V and 4 bases from J, with 9 bases between. Here the CDR3 DNA reads TGCAGTGCCATCGACACCTATGGCTACACCTTC. Translating gives CSAIDTYGYTF.

Here the CDR3 DNA reads TGTGCCACATCCCCCTCGCTGGGGCACAATGAGCAGTTCTTC. As protein: CATSPSLGHNEQFF. The rearrangement uses TRBV19 and TRBJ2-1; D may be TRBD1 (5 bases). Looked up from germline, CDR1 is LNHDA and CDR2 is SQIVND (reference sequence). The CDR3 consists of 14 residues. Trimming took 10 bases from V and 5 from J, leaving 18 bases between them.

This clone was seen more than once but under ten times. CDR3 DNA: TGCGCCAGCACTTTGGGCAATCAGCCCCAGCATTTT. It yields the protein CASTLGNQPQHF. The V and J genes are TRBV5-1 and TRBJ1-5; D not resolved. Germline CDR1 and CDR2: SGHRS and YFSETQ. The CDR3 is 12 amino acids. With 6 bases removed from V and 2 bases from J, the gap between germline ends came to 6 bases.

In the case of this clone: The junction differs from germline at one of its ends, possibly a read error. The chain recombines TRBV11-2 with TRBJ2-4; tentative D call: TRBD2 (6 bases). Germline V gene data show CDR1 as SGHAT and CDR2 as FQNNGV. The CDR3 is made up of 8 amino acids. In DNA, the CDR3 is TGTGCCAGCAGCCCGGGGGACTTC. Its translation is CASSPGDF.

This chain connects TRBV6-4 to TRBJ1-5; no clear D gene. The V end was cut by 8 bases, the J end by 2 bases, with 19 bases between. Germline assignment: CDR1 MRHNA and CDR2 SNTAGT. The CDR3 is 16 amino acids. In DNA form, the CDR3 reads TGTGCCAGCCCCCGGAGTCCCCCGGATCGCAATCAGCCCCAGCATTTT. It encodes CASPRSPPDRNQPQHF.

This clone was counted only a few times. The chain carries TRBV4-1 and TRBJ2-7, with 9 bases fitting TRBD2. The CDR3 runs 17 residues. Germline V CDR1 and CDR2: MGHRA, YSYEKL. J gave up 5 bases and V 1 base, and 12 bases lay outside the gene matches. The CDR3 DNA reads TGCGCCAGCAGCCAAGTCGGGGCTAGCGGGGTGTTCGACGAGCAGTACTTC. This gives the protein CASSQVGASGVFDEQYF.

V gene TRBV2 combines with J gene TRBJ2-5; D not certain. The J call may be faulty, since TRBJ2-7 better matches the DNA end. The germline V gene has CDR1 SNHLY and CDR2 FYNNEI. The CDR3 runs 12 residues. This CDR3 is CASIRPPYEQYF. CDR3 bases: TGTGCCAGCATACGACCTCCCTACGAGCAGTACTTC.

The chain recombines TRBV25-1 with TRBJ2-5; TRBD2 is a possible D gene (5 bases). This CDR3 is 15 amino acids long. V was pared by 0 bases and J by 1 base, with 9 bases between. Germline lookup yields CDR1 MGHDK and CDR2 SYGVNS. CDR3 in amino acids: CASSEYSGLQETQYF. For the CDR3, the DNA is TGTGCCAGCAGTGAATATTCCGGACTCCAAGAGACCCAGTACTTC.

DNA of the CDR3: TGTGCCAGCAGCTTAGTCGACTCCTACGAGCAGTACTTC. Its translation is CASSLVDSYEQYF. The chain links TRBV11-2 to TRBJ2-7; D not resolved. Germline V gene sequence: CDR1 SGHAT, CDR2 FQNNGV. The V end was cut by 1 base, the J end by 0 bases, with 4 bases between. This CDR3 is built from 13 residues.

This sequence joins TRBV30 and TRBJ1-2; D is perhaps TRBD1 (6 bases). The CDR3 has 13 amino acids. V lost 1 base and J lost 4, with 10 bases in between. Germline CDR1 GTSNPN, CDR2 SVGIG (reference sequence). CDR3 in amino acids: CAWSEQGFYGYTF. The CDR3 DNA sequence: TGTGCCTGGAGTGAACAGGGATTCTATGGCTACACCTTC.

V is TRBV18 and J is TRBJ2-5; no clear D gene. Between the trimmed V and J ends, which lost 5 bases and 1 base, there was a span of 2 bases. This CDR3 spans 11 amino acids. The germline V gene has CDR1 KGHSH and CDR2 LQKENI. This CDR3 reads CASSSQETQYF. The CDR3 DNA sequence: TGTGCCAGCTCAAGCCAAGAGACCCAGTACTTC.

The sample holds many counts of this clone. The chain employs TRBV7-9 and TRBJ1-6; no reliable D call. The CDR3 runs 11 residues. Germline V CDR1 and CDR2: SEHNR, FQNEAQ (reference sequence). Deletions cut 1 base from V and 9 bases from J, with 1 base between. The CDR3 loop is CASSLGSPLHF. The CDR3 bases are TGTGCCAGCAGCTTAGGTTCACCCCTCCACTTT.

The rearrangement links TRBV29-1 to TRBJ2-2; D not resolved. Germline loops: CDR1 SQVTM, CDR2 ANQGSEA. The CDR3 is 13 amino acids. V lost 5 bases and J 0 bases, leaving 7 bases between the germline ends. The CDR3 spells CSVINANTGELFF. The CDR3 DNA reads as TGCAGCGTTATAAACGCGAACACCGGGGAGCTGTTTTTT.

CDR3 sequence: CASRFGETQYF. The CDR3 nucleotides are TGTGCCAGCAGATTCGGAGAGACCCAGTACTTC. The rearrangement joins TRBV4-2 to TRBJ2-5; D is ambiguous. The germline CDR1 and CDR2 sequences are LGHNA and YNFKEQ. This CDR3 comprises 11 residues. Trimming stripped 6 bases from V and 4 bases from J, with 6 bases between.

This clone was recorded once. CDR3 residues: CASSRFLYNEQFF. CDR3 sequence (DNA): TGTGCCAGCAGTAGGTTTCTATACAATGAGCAGTTCTTC. V gene TRBV2 combines with J gene TRBJ2-1; D gene ambiguous. The CDR3 consists of 13 residues. CDR1 and CDR2 (germline): SNHLY, FYNNEI. The germline V and J ends were trimmed by 5 bases and 4 bases, with 9 bases remaining between them. The full variable domain, rest sourced from reference TRBV2 and TRBJ2-1, is EPEVTQTPSHQVTQMGQEVILRCVPISNHLYFYWYRQILGQKVEFLVSFYNNEISEKSEIFDDQFSVERPDGSNFTLKIRSTKLEDSAMYFCASSRFLYNEQFFGPGTRLTVL.

A few counts support this clone. V and J are TRBV5-6 and TRBJ2-5; 7 bases fit TRBD2. Germline V gene lookup returns CDR1 SGHDT and CDR2 YYEEEE. Trimming removed 0 bases from V and 10 bases from J; junction bases left unmatched: 3. The CDR3 covers 12 residues. The CDR3 sequence: CASSLGRGDQYF. The CDR3 DNA follows: TGTGCCAGCAGCTTGGGACGGGGGGACCAGTACTTC. Filled out from reference TRBV5-6 and TRBJ2-5, the complete variable domain reads DAGVTQSPTHLIKTRGQQVTLRCSPKSGHDTVSWYQQALGQGPQFIFQYYEEEERQRGNFPDRFSGHQFPNYSSELNVNALLLGDSALYLCASSLGRGDQYFGPGTRLLVL.

This clone was seen a single time. The chain recombines TRBV5-6 with TRBJ1-2; D unresolved. The ends were cut back, 4 bases at V and 1 base at J, with 5 bases in the middle. This CDR3 spans 12 amino acids. The germline V gene encodes CDR1 SGHDT and CDR2 YYEEEE. The CDR3 DNA reads TGTGCCAGCAGCCCCAGTAACTATGGCTACACCTTC. This gives the protein CASSPSNYGYTF. Full variable domain (rest looked up from reference TRBV5-6 and TRBJ1-2): DAGVTQSPTHLIKTRGQQVTLRCSPKSGHDTVSWYQQALGQGPQFIFQYYEEEERQRGNFPDRFSGHQFPNYSSELNVNALLLGDSALYLCASSPSNYGYTFGSGTRLTVV.

V usage is TRBV2 and J usage is TRBJ2-3; D possibly matches TRBD1 or TRBD2 (5 bases each). Germline CDR1 and CDR2: SNHLY and FYNNEI. The CDR3 spans 15 residues. Trimming shortened V by 2 bases and J by 5 bases, and 14 bases separated the two germline ends. CDR3 sequence reads: CASSEWGRERDTQYF. As DNA, the CDR3 is TGTGCCAGCAGTGAATGGGGCAGGGAGAGAGATACGCAGTATTTT.

This clone was observed once. The V call is TRBV2, the J call TRBJ2-5, with D possibly matching TRBD1 (5 bases). The CDR3 loop spans 11 amino acids. Germline CDR1 reads SNHLY; CDR2 reads FYNNEI. Trimming pared 10 bases from V and 4 bases from J, leaving 10 bases between. CDR3 sequence reads: CATHRGETQYF. The CDR3 region has the DNA TGTGCCACCCATAGGGGAGAGACCCAGTACTTC.

This clone showed up many times. This chain uses TRBV7-6 with TRBJ2-1; 8 bases are a match to TRBD1. Germline lookup yields CDR1 SGHVS and CDR2 FNYEAQ. J gave up 0 bases and V 3 bases, and 4 bases lay outside the gene matches. The CDR3 totals 16 residues. In nucleotides, the CDR3 is TGTGCCAGCAGCTTCCTGACAGGGGACTCCTACAATGAGCAGTTCTTC. Translating gives CASSFLTGDSYNEQFF.

The J gene is TRBJ2-7, the V gene TRBV30; 7 bases align to TRBD1. With V trimmed by 0 bases and J by 5 bases, 1 base remained unmatched. The CDR3 length is 12 residues. Germline lookup yields CDR1 GTSNPN and CDR2 SVGIG (reference sequence). In nucleotides, the CDR3 is TGTGCCTGGAGTGTACAGGGGAACGAGCAGTACTTC. Translated, it gives CAWSVQGNEQYF.